Listed below are T cell receptor beta chains from one sample, sequenced in a study of blood T cell repertoires in COVID-19. Method: immunoSEQ multiplex PCR; TCRdb's copy keeps in-frame clones and lacks some. The sample carries roughly 150,000 clones, approximately 90% recorded once. Sequencing was carried out using peripheral blood. The receptors here all came from a man between 18 and 35 years old with acute or convalescent COVID-19. The CDR3 runs from the conserved cysteine through the conserved F or W.

v_call	j_call	cdr3_aa
TRBV24-1	TRBJ1-2	CATSDPGTVYGYTF
TRBV19	TRBJ2-1	CASSIDQYNEQFF
TRBV6-5	TRBJ1-5	CASSQTGVSNQPQHF
TRBV24-1	TRBJ1-1	CATRGTGGMVTEAFF
TRBV12-3/TRBV12-4	TRBJ2-7	CASSLLSYEQYF
TRBV7-9	TRBJ2-7	CASSPREVLNYEQYF
TRBV19	TRBJ2-5	CASSISRGRETQYF
TRBV19	TRBJ1-2	CASSIDFGNYGYTF
TRBV2	TRBJ1-6	CASSERLLLHF
TRBV7-2	TRBJ1-1	CASSNRDRGTEAFF
TRBV19	TRBJ1-1	CASSKRIGLNTEAFF
TRBV11-2	TRBJ1-1	CASSSPGGVRVNTEAFF
TRBV3-1/TRBV3-2	TRBJ1-1	CASSQPDRRTEAFF
TRBV11-2	TRBJ2-7	CASSLAGTSGDSYEQYF
TRBV5-6	TRBJ2-5	CASSLQGALIPQETQYF
TRBV27	TRBJ2-7	CASSRGTGTTYEQYF
TRBV9	TRBJ1-1	CASSVDPDREAFF
TRBV2	TRBJ1-5	CASSPDRVANQPQHF
TRBV5-1	TRBJ2-1	CASSSGLVRGNEQFF
TRBV5-1	TRBJ1-1	CASRPGSMNTEAFF
TRBV6-6	TRBJ1-2	CASSRETGARERDGYTF
TRBV19	TRBJ1-5	CASSIQTGVSNQPQHF
TRBV19	TRBJ1-2	CASSYRNYGYTF
TRBV5-5	TRBJ2-7	CASSLVNSGGNEQYF
TRBV19	TRBJ1-2	CASLDPGDWSGYTF
TRBV19	TRBJ2-1	CASLFGQGRSNEQFF
TRBV29-1	TRBJ1-1	CSVTRGKTEAFF
TRBV11-3	TRBJ1-2	CASSLAGVGRPNYGYTF
TRBV14	TRBJ2-7	CASSPQVGGQGGPYEQYF
TRBV7-2	TRBJ1-4	CASSSQTGKTEKLFF
TRBV29-1	TRBJ2-1	CSVERTSGNLRNEQFF
TRBV11-2	TRBJ1-2	CASSADTYGYTF
TRBV30	TRBJ2-3	CAWSVGDRSTDTQYF
TRBV5-4	TRBJ2-3	CASSFRLAGATDTQYF
TRBV3-1/TRBV3-2	TRBJ1-1	CASSRGMNTEAFF
TRBV25-1	TRBJ1-5	CASSWGQPGQPQHF
TRBV5-1	TRBJ2-2	CASSPGTGRTGELFF
TRBV27	TRBJ2-7	CASSLSRVPQYF
TRBV9	TRBJ1-1	CASSVPPGGTEAFF
TRBV7-9	TRBJ1-2	CAKTGVNYGYTF
TRBV19	TRBJ1-1	CASSVRQERAFF
TRBV27	TRBJ1-1	CASSKFFGTGGGTEAFF
TRBV19	TRBJ1-1	CASRSGQRNTEAFF
TRBV6-4	TRBJ2-2	CASKLAASNTGELFF
TRBV24-1	TRBJ2-7	CATSDPSSGGAPGEQYF
TRBV5-1	TRBJ1-5	CASAPGGSNQPQHF